This T cell receptor beta chain was documented in a study of blood T cell repertoires in COVID-19. Study-wide context: Italy, Spain and the United States were the sources of the convalescent and acute COVID-19 samples. PBMCs, B-cell-depleted T cells, or T cells provided the cDNA or gDNA that made up the material.

Germline V gene sequence: CDR1 WSHSY, CDR2 SAAADI. The V and J ends lost 8 bases and 8 bases, in that order; junction bases with no gene match: 10. This CDR3 region has 13 residues. Authors' analysis steps: Estimation of nucleated cell counts relied on the amplification of reference gene primers. Sequencing was performed with immunoSEQ multiplex PCR; in TCRdb, only in-frame clones are kept and a portion is missing. V, J and clone size are those of that table, while D and trimming were read from the DNA. The table records 150,000 or so clones, about four fifths of them present only once. This receptor was obtained from a human donor with acute or convalescent COVID-19. The donor label of this sample is uncertain. This chain connects TRBV10-2 to TRBJ1-1; 8 bases agree with TRBD1. The sequenced sample consisted of peripheral blood. CDR3 amino acids: CASDRDRLSEAFF. In DNA form, the CDR3 reads TGCGCCAGCGACCGGGACAGGTTAAGCGAAGCTTTCTTT.